This T cell receptor (beta chain) is from a study of shared clonotypes between healthy human individuals. The naive CD8 subset, CD45RO-negative cells positively selected for CCR7, excluded terminally differentiated effector memory CD45RA+ cells. Between the trimmed V and J ends, which lost 0 bases and 0 bases, there was a span of 13 bases. This CDR3 has 16 amino acids. Germline values: CDR1 SGDLS, CDR2 YYNGEE. The test was conducted at deep level. An even split of each subset's genomic DNA across several immunoSEQ plates was performed. Original processing methods: ImmunoSEQ sequences covered only the junction and lacked quality scores; filtering therefore differed. Assay: immunoSEQ multiplex PCR; the TCRdb copy retains only in-frame clones and omits some. The DNA was the basis for D and trimming; V, J and clone size are from that table. The sample shows about 2.1 million clones, 80% to 95% of them seen only once.

The receptor comes from a man aged 18 to 29 in good health. Some clones in this sample may be carry-over from other donors' samples. Specimen: naive CD8+ T cells from PBMCs. The V and J genes are TRBV9 and TRBJ2-7; D is perhaps TRBD1 (5 bases). CDR3 protein: CASSVGPKGYSYEQYF. The CDR3 DNA is TGTGCCAGCAGCGTAGGCCCGAAGGGGTACTCCTACGAGCAGTACTTC.